The rows below give T cell receptor beta chains drawn from one sample of a study of blood T cell repertoires in COVID-19. The protocol was immunoSEQ multiplex PCR, while the TCRdb copy is restricted to in-frame clones and leaves out a portion. The top ten clones hold 3.6% of a sample with under 250,000 clones, approximately 77% of them seen once. Material for sequencing was peripheral blood. These receptors were obtained from a woman of 80 years or more with acute or convalescent COVID-19. Each CDR3 is given with its conserved first and last residue. A D gene is named only where the DNA matches it firmly. The size entry is marked missing in some rows and otherwise reads once, few, many or a size class.

>TRBD2|TRBV20-1|NA|TRBJ2-5
CSASSLAGGPAETQYF
TGCAGTGCTAGTTCCCTAGCGGGGGGGCCGGCAGAGACCCAGTACTTC
>TRBD1|TRBV5-8|NA|TRBJ1-1
CASSSFYRGKMRTEAFF
TGTGCCAGCAGCTCTTTTTACAGGGGGAAGATGAGGACTGAAGCTTTCTTT
>TRBD1|TRBV7-2|NA|TRBJ1-1
CASSLPGQGDRRTEAFF
TGTGCCAGCAGCTTACCGGGACAGGGGGATCGACGCACTGAAGCTTTCTTT
>TRBD1|TRBV18|NA|TRBJ1-6
CASSTQGSYNSPLHF
TGTGCCAGCTCTACACAGGGGTCCTATAATTCACCCCTCCACTTT
>NA|TRBV19|NA|TRBJ1-4
CASRPRGTTNEKLFF
TGTGCCAGTAGACCGCGGGGAACAACTAATGAAAAACTGTTTTTT
>NA|TRBV19|NA|TRBJ2-7
CASSPARTVHEQYF
TGTGCCAGTAGTCCGGCTCGGACAGTCCACGAGCAGTACTTC
>TRBD1|TRBV3-1/TRBV3-2|NA|TRBJ1-5
CATMDRGLGTQHF
TGTGCCACCATGGACAGGGGGCTGGGGACCCAGCATTTT
>NA|TRBV5-5|NA|TRBJ2-5
CASSLDGTIETQYF
TGTGCCAGCAGCTTAGATGGCACAATAGAGACCCAGTACTTC
>TRBD1|TRBV5-4|NA|TRBJ1-6
CASSAGQGPLSLHF
TGTGCCAGCAGCGCCGGACAGGGGCCCCTGTCCCTCCACTTT
>TRBD2|TRBV11-2|once|TRBJ2-3
CASSPRPGGGFTDTQYF
TGTGCCAGCAGCCCCCGTCCTGGCGGGGGGTTCACAGATACGCAGTATTTT
>TRBD1|TRBV7-2|NA|TRBJ1-5
CASSKRTGWGNQPQHF
TGTGCCAGCAGTAAAAGGACAGGCTGGGGCAATCAGCCCCAGCATTTT
>NA|TRBV7-9|NA|TRBJ1-4
CASSLETGREKLFF
TGTGCCAGCAGCTTAGAAACAGGTCGTGAAAAACTGTTTTTT
>NA|TRBV5-1|NA|TRBJ1-1
CASSLRAGANTEAFF
TGCGCCAGCAGCTTGAGGGCAGGGGCGAACACTGAAGCTTTCTTT
>NA|TRBV7-2|few|TRBJ2-1
CASSLAMGHVNEQFF
TGTGCCAGCAGCTTAGCGATGGGACATGTGAATGAGCAGTTCTTC
>NA|TRBV3-1/TRBV3-2|few|TRBJ2-2
CASSLGGARTGELFF
TGTGCCAGCAGCCTTGGGGGGGCGCGCACCGGGGAGCTGTTTTTT
>TRBD1|TRBV6-6|once|TRBJ1-1
CASSFAQGTEAFF
TGTGCCAGCAGTTTTGCACAGGGGACTGAAGCTTTCTTT
>NA|TRBV20-1|NA|TRBJ2-5
CSARAGETQYF
TGCAGTGCTAGGGCGGGGGAGACCCAGTACTTC
>TRBD2|TRBV2|NA|TRBJ2-1
CASRQRGEIDEQFF
TGTGCCAGCCGGCAGCGGGGGGAGATAGATGAGCAGTTCTTC
>NA|TRBV11-2|NA|TRBJ2-4
CASSLERHPRWNIQYF
TGTGCCAGCAGCTTAGAACGACACCCCCGCTGGAACATTCAGTACTTC
>NA|TRBV6-1|NA|TRBJ2-3
CASSEALGGGSTDTQYF
TGTGCCAGCAGTGAAGCGCTAGGGGGGGGGAGCACAGATACGCAGTATTTT
>NA|TRBV20-1|NA|TRBJ1-2
CSAYDYGYTF
TGCAGTGCGTATGACTATGGCTACACCTTC
>TRBD1|TRBV30|NA|TRBJ1-2
CAWELSGQGGYTF
TGTGCCTGGGAACTTTCAGGACAGGGGGGCTACACCTTC
>TRBD1|TRBV6-5|NA|TRBJ2-1
CASSFRTGIDEQFF
TGTGCCAGCAGTTTTAGGACAGGGATAGATGAGCAGTTCTTC
>TRBD1|TRBV4-1|once|TRBJ1-5
CASSQLRGLNQPQHF
TGCGCCAGCAGCCAACTCAGGGGGCTTAATCAGCCCCAGCATTTT
>TRBD1|TRBV5-4|NA|TRBJ1-2
CASSYTGVAYGYTF
TGTGCCAGCAGCTATACAGGGGTAGCCTATGGCTACACCTTC
>NA|TRBV6-5|many|TRBJ1-1
CASRNLGGEAFF
TGTGCCAGCAGAAACCTCGGGGGGGAAGCTTTCTTT
>NA|TRBV5-4|NA|TRBJ1-2
CASSIGLLDYGYTF
TGTGCCAGCAGCATCGGACTCCTCGACTATGGCTACACCTTC